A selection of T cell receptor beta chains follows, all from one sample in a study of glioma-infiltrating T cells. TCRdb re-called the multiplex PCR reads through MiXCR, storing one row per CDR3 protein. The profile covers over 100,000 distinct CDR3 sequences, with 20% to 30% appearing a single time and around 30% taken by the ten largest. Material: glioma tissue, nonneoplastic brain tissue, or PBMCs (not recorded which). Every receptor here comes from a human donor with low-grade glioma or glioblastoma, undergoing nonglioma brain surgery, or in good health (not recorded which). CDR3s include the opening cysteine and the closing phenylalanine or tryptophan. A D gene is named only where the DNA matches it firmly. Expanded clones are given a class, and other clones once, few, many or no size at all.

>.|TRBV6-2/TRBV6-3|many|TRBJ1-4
TGTGCCAGCAGTCTAGCCGGGACAAGTCATGAAAAACTGTTTTTT
CASSLAGTSHEKLFF
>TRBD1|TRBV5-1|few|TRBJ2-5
TGCGCCAGCAGCCTAACAGGGGGCCGGTCGGAAGAGACCCAGTACTTC
CASSLTGGRSEETQYF
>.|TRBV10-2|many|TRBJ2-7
TGCGCCAGCAGTGATGCCTACGAGCAGTACTTC
CASSDAYEQYF
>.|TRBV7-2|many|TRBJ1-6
TGTGCCAGCAGCTTGGGGGGACTGGAGAATTCACCCCTCCACTTT
CASSLGGLENSPLHF
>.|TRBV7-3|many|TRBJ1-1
TGTGCCAGCAGCTTAGTGGGGGGGGGGACTGAAGCTTTCTTT
CASSLVGGGTEAFF
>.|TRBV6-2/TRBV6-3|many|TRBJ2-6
TGTGCCAGCAGTTTCTCTGGGGCCAACGTCCTGACTTTC
CASSFSGANVLTF
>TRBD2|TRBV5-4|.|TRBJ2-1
TGTGCCAGCAGTCCGGGGGGGCGGGAGTCGCTGTTCTTC
CASSPGGRESLFF
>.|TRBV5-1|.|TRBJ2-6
TGCGCCAGCAGCCCCGAGGCGGTAACTGGGGCCAACGTCCTGACTTTC
CASSPEAVTGANVLTF
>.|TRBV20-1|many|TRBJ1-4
TGCAGTGCTCGTAGTGTACGCCTAGCAGAGGAAAAACTGTTTTTT
CSARSVRLAEEKLFF
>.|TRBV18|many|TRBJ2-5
TGTGCCAGCTCACCGGTCAGGCAAGAGACCCAGTACTTC
CASSPVRQETQYF
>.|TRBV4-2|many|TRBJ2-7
TGTGCCAGCAGCCAAGAGGTAAAAGACTGGAGAACCTACGAGCAGTACTTC
CASSQEVKDWRTYEQYF
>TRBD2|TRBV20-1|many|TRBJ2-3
TGCAGTGCTAGCCCATTCCTAGCGGGGGTCACAGATACGCAGTATTTT
CSASPFLAGVTDTQYF
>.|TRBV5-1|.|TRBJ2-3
TGCGCCAGCGCTGGAGGGACTAGCACAGATACGCAGTATTTT
CASAGGTSTDTQYF
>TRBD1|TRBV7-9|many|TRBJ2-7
TGTGCCAGCAGCTCCGGACAGGGGGCGGATTACGAGCAGTACTTC
CASSSGQGADYEQYF
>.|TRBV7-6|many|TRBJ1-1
TGTGCCAGCAGCCAGGGATTCGCCAACACTGAAGCTTTCTTT
CASSQGFANTEAFF
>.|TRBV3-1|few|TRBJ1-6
TGTGCCAGCAGCCAAGTATCATCAGGGAGCTCCTATAATTCACCCCTCCACTTT
CASSQVSSGSSYNSPLHF
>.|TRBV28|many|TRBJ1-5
TGTGCCAGCAGACTAATGGGGGAGCCCCAGCATTTT
CASRLMGEPQHF
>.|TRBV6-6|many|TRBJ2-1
TGTGCCAGCAGTTACTCGATAAGGGGGAATGAGCAGTTCTTC
CASSYSIRGNEQFF
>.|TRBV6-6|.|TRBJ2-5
TGTGCCAGCAGTTTCGGGGGGCGCGAGCGAGAGATGCAGTACTTC
CASSFGGREREMQYF
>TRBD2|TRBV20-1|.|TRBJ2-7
TGCAGCGTTGAGGCTAGCGGGAGACCCTACGAGCAGTACTTC
CSVEASGRPYEQYF
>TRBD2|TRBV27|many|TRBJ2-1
TGTGCCAGCAGTTCGCAGGGACTAGCGGTGGGGGATGAGCAGTTCTTC
CASSSQGLAVGDEQFF
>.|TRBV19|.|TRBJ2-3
TGTGCCAGTAGTACAGCGGATCCCACAGATACGCAGTATTTT
CASSTADPTDTQYF
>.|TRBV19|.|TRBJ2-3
TGTGCCAGTAGTATGAGGCCGGACTTTGGGTCAGATACGCAGTATTTT
CASSMRPDFGSDTQYF
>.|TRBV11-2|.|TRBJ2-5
TGTGCCAGCAGCTTCCAAATCCAAGAGACCCAGTACTTC
CASSFQIQETQYF
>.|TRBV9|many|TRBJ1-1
TGTGCCAGCAGCCCTGGGGGGACCCCTGAAGCTTTCTTT
CASSPGGTPEAFF
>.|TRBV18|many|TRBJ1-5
TGTGCCAGCTCACCCCTGGCAGGGGCTGGGAACAATCAGCCCCAGCATTTT
CASSPLAGAGNNQPQHF